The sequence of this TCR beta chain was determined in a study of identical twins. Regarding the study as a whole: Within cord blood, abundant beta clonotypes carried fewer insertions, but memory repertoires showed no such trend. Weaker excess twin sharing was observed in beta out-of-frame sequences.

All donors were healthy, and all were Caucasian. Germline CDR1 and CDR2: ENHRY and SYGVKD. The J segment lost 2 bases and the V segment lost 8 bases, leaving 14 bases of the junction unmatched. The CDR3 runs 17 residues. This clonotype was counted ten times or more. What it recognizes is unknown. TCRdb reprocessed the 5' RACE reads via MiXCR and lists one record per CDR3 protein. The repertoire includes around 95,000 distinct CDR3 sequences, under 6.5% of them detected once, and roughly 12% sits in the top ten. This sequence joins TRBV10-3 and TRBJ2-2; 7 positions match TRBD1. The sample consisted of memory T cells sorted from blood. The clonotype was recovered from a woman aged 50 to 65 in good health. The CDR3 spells CAIAQSPRDRNTGELFF. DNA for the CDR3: TGTGCCATCGCCCAAAGCCCAAGGGACAGAAACACCGGGGAGCTGTTTTTT.